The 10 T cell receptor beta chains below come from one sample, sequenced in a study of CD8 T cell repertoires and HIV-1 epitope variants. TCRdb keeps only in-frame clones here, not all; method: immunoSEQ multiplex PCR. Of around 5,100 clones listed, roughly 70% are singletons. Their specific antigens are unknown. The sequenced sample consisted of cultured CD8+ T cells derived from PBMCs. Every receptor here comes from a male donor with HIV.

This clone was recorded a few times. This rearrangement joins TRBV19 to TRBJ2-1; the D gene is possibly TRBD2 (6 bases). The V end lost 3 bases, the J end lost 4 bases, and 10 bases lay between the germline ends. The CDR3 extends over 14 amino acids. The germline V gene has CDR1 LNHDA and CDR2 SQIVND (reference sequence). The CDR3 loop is CASSMSGLYNEQFF. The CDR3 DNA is TGTGCCAGTAGTATGTCGGGACTTTACAATGAGCAGTTCTTC.

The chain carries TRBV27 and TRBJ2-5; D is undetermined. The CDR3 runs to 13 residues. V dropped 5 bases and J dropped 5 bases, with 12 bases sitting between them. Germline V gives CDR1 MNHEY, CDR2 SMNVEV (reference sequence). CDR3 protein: CASSPISVETQYF. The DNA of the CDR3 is TGTGCCAGCAGTCCAATCTCTGTGGAGACCCAGTACTTC.

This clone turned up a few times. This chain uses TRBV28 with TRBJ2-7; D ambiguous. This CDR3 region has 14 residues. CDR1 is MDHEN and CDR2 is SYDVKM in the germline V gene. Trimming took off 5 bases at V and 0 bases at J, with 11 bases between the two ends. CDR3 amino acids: CASSLLLISYEQYF. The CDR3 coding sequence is TGTGCCAGCAGTCTTCTCTTGATCTCCTACGAGCAGTACTTC.

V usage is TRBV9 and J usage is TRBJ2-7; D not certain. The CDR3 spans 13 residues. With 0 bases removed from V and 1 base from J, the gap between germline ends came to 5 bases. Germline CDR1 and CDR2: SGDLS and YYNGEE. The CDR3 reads CASSVEGSYEQYF. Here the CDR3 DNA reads TGTGCCAGCAGCGTAGAAGGGTCCTACGAGCAGTACTTC.

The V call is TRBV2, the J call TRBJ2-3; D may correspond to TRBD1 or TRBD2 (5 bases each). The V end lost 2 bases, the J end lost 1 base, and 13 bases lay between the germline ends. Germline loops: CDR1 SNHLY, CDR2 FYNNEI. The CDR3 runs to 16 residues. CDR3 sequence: CASSELGVVGTDTQYF. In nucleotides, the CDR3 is TGTGCCAGCAGTGAATTGGGGGTGGTCGGCACAGATACGCAGTATTTT.

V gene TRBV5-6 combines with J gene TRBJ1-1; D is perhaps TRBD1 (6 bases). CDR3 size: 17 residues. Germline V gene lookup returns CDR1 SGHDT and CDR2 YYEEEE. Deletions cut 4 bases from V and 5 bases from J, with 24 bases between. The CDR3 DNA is TGTGCCAGCAGCCCCCGGGGGATGGGGGCATCGAGAACTGAAGCTTTCTTT. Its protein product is CASSPRGMGASRTEAFF.

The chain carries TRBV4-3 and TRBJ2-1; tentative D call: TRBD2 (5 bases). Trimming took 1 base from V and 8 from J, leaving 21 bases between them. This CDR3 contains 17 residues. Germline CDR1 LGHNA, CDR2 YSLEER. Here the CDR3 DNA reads TGCGCCAGCAGCCAAGCCCCCCTACCACTAGATCTAGATGAGCAGTTCTTC. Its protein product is CASSQAPLPLDLDEQFF.

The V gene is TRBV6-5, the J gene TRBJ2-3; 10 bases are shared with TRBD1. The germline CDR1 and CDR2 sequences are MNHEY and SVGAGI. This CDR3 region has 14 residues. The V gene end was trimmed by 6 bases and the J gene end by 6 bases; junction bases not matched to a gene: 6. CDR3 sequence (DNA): TGTGCCAGCAGCCCGACAGGGGGCAGGGATACGCAGTATTTT. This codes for CASSPTGGRDTQYF.

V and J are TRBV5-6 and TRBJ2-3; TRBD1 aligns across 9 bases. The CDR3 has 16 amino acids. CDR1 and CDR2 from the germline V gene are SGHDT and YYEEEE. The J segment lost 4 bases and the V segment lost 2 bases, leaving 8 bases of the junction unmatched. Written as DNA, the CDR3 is TGTGCCAGCAGCTTCGGGACAGGGCTTCTTGCAGATACGCAGTATTTT. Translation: CASSFGTGLLADTQYF.

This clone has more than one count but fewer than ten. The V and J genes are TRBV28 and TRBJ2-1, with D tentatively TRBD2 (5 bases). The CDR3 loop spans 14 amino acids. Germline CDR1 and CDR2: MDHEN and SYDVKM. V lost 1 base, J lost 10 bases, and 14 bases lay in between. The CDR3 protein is CASSLYVLEAEQFF. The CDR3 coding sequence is TGTGCCAGCAGTTTATACGTACTAGAGGCGGAGCAGTTCTTC.